This T cell receptor (beta chain) appears in the sequencing data of a study of blood T cells in healthy people across ages. Study-wide results and caveats: Since the PBMCs were unsorted, naive and antigen-experienced cells could not be conclusively compared. The long-lived group displayed more naive CD4+ cells, plus higher diversity, than the aged donors did.

As regards this clonotype: No antigen is known for it.

The use of a sample-barcoded 5' primer and a J-beta primer mix characterized a second PCR of 7 to 11 cycles. One entry per CDR3 protein, called by TCRdb with MiXCR from the 5' RACE reads. The sample contains 910,000 or so distinct CDR3 sequences, just over 50% of which appear only once. This TCR was recovered from a woman aged 55-70 years in good health. Specimen: blood.

The DNA of the CDR3 is TGTGCCAGCAGCCACTGGACAGGTTCTGATTATGGCTACACCTTC. Translating gives CASSHWTGSDYGYTF. The chain uses TRBV13 and TRBJ1-2; 7 bases map to TRBD1. The CDR3 has 15 residues. Looked up from germline, CDR1 is PRHDT and CDR2 is FYEKMQ (reference sequence). V lost 5 bases to trimming and J lost 5 bases; unmatched junction nucleotides: 11.